This T cell receptor delta chain was identified in a study of Vδ1+ human thymocytes. Alphabeta T cells were depleted, then CD3+ Vdelta1+ Vdelta2- thymocytes were FACS-sorted. Worth noting for this clone: Antigen: not known.

Study observations and caveats: In the thymus, TRG and TRD repertoires looked highly polyclonal with Gaussian CDR3 lengths. Unlike peripheral blood Vdelta1+ controls, thymic delta-chain sequences included about 20% Vdelta2 and few Vdelta3.

RNA was extracted from the cells and then reverse transcribed. CDR3 amplicons came from multiplex PCR with pooled V-gene forward and constant-region reverse primers. TCRdb re-called the multiplex PCR reads using CATT. The sample lists about 58,000 delta-chain clones, roughly 15% seen once, with 0.3% to 0.45% in the top ten. V shed 9 bases and J shed 0 bases, with 37 bases lying between them. Germline-derived CDR1 and CDR2 are GEAIGNYY and EKD. The CDR3 loop spans 21 amino acids. The chain carries TRDV2 and TRDJ1; possibly TRDD2 for D (9 bases). Input material: Vdelta1+ gamma-delta thymocytes from the thymus. Stated subset: FACS-sorted CD3+ TCRalphabeta- TCRVdelta1+ TCRVdelta2- thymocytes. The clonotype comes from a girl under two years old who had congenital heart surgery. The CDR3 region is CAGGLPTHWGLELNYTDKLIF. The CDR3 bases are TGTGCCGGGGGCCTTCCTACACACTGGGGGCTCGAACTTAATTACACCGATAAACTCATCTTT.